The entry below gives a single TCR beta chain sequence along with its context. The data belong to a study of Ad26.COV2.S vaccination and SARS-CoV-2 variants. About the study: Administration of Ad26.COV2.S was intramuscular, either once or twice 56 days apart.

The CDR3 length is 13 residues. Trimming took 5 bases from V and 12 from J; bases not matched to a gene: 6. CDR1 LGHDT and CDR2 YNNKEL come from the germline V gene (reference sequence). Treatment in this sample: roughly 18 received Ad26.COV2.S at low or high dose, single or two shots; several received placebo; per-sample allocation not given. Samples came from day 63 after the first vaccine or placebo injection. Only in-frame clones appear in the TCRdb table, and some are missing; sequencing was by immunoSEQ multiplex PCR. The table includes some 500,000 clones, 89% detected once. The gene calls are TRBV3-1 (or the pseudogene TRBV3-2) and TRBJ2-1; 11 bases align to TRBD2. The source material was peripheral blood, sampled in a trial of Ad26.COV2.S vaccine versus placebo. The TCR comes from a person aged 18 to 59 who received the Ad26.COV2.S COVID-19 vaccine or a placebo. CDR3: CASSIAGGVVQFF. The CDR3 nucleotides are TGTGCCAGCAGCATAGCGGGGGGGGTGGTGCAGTTCTTC.